This entry concerns a single T cell receptor beta chain. The target of this receptor is not known. It has no much larger one-base neighbor in the sample; base qualities were not kept. Measured from the cysteine to the phenylalanine, the CDR3 is 14 residues long. Of all the DNA, just the CDR3 is kept, 42 bases in frame from base 1. V is shortened by 7 bases, J by 0 bases, and the region joining them spans 7 bases. In the germline V gene, CDR1 corresponds to MDHEN and CDR2 to SYDVKM. The data derive from a study of T cell responses to AZD1222 COVID-19 vaccine (dated by TCRdb to the early 2020s). Notes on the research overall: TCR sequencing covered fewer than 250 trial participants: roughly 200 given two doses of AZD1222 and 26 given two doses of MenACWY control vaccine. Enrollment into the trials was organized by age into subgroups of 18-55, 56-69 and 70-plus years, and those subgroups contained roughly 160, 29 and 62 TCR-sequenced participants, respectively.

The CDR3 regions of human TCRbeta chains were subjected to immunosequencing. The authors processed their data as follows. TCRs in the repertoires were compared against a reference library of SARS-CoV-2-specific TCRs that had been generated with the MIRA antigen-specificity platform. Breadth was defined as the fraction of unique TCRs that were SARS-CoV-2-associated. Depth was defined as the fraction of total T cells that were SARS-CoV-2-associated. Using the MIRA data, each spike-specific TCR was mapped to the spike region that the TCR reacts to and placed in a CD4 or CD8 class. Log10-transformed breadth and depth values were compared by one-way ANOVA with Sidak's multiple comparisons tests. The immuneACCESS repertoire file appears here via TCRdb, limited to in-frame rearrangements. These files lack a portion of the clones; in checked studies, under half of the deficit traces to unresolved V genes, and the cause of the others is not known. V and J calls and clone size come straight from that table; D and trimming were deduced from the DNA. Counted in this sample were 150,000 to 200,000 clones; around 86% of them appeared once. Around 2.9% of the sample lies in the top ten.

Here is what the overall study found, with its caveats: Spike-specific TCR breadth and depth rose significantly after two AZD1222 doses compared with day 0 and with MenACWY recipients. Epitopes outside the regions mutated in the B.1.351 and B.1.1.7 variants were reportedly recognized by nearly half of the unique spike-specific TCRs. Participants were mostly white British, with more females than males. The authors suggested clonal diversity may have been underestimated. CD4 TCRs associated with the vaccine covered the entire spike protein, and the dominant responses were in regions 160-218 and 743-854. In the small 56-69-year group, the increase in depth fell short of significance, most likely because of low power. Conclusions about previously exposed vaccinees are limited, since just 5 to 7 AZD1222 recipients were seropositive for SARS-CoV-2 at baseline. Because no day 14 peak-response samples were available, repertoires were characterized only after the peak T cell response.

The meaning of the sample's time point label: baseline before first vaccination. The treatment or condition label on this specimen signifies: meningococcal conjugate vaccine given as trial control. Samples from vaccinated people were obtained from the UK trials COV001 and COV002, which included a single-blind randomized controlled phase 2/3 trial of AZD1222 (ChAdOx1 nCoV-19) in healthy adults. Trial participant PBMC samples were collected at day 0 and day 28 after the second dose for TCRbeta chain sequencing. Here the sequenced sample was peripheral blood, taken on day 0 of MenACWY control vaccination. The receptor's source is an adult in good health. The chain employs TRBV28 and TRBJ2-6, with no D gene named confidently. CDR3 region: CASKISSGANVLTF. The sequenced DNA is TGTGCCAGCAAGATCAGCTCTGGGGCCAACGTCCTGACTTTC.